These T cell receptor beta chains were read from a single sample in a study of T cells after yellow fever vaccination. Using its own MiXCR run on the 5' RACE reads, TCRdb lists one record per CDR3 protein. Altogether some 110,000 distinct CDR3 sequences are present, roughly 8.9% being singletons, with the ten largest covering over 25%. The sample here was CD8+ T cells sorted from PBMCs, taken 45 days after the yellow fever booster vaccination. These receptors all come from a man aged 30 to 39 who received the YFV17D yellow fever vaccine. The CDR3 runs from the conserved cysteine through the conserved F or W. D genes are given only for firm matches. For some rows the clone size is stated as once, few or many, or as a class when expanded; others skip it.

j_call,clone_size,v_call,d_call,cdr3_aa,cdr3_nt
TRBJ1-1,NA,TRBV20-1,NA,CSAIPGYTEAFF,TGCAGTGCCATCCCAGGTTACACTGAAGCTTTCTTT
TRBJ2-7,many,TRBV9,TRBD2,CASSVAASGTYEQYF,TGTGCCAGCAGCGTAGCGGCTAGCGGGACCTACGAGCAGTACTTC
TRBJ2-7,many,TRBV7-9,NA,CASSTGGYEQYF,TGTGCCAGCAGCACCGGGGGATACGAGCAGTACTTC
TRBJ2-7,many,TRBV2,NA,CASSVSREQYF,TGTGCCAGCAGTGTTTCGAGGGAGCAGTACTTC
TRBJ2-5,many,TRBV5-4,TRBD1,CASSTGQGASEYQETQYF,TGTGCCAGCAGCACGGGACAGGGGGCCTCAGAGTACCAAGAGACCCAGTACTTC
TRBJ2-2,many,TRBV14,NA,CASSPLWTPNTGELFF,TGTGCCAGCAGCCCCCTCTGGACACCTAACACCGGGGAGCTGTTTTTT
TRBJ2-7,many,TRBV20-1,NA,CSARRADHYEQYF,TGCAGTGCTAGACGGGCAGATCACTACGAGCAGTACTTC
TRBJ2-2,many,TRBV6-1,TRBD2,CASNAFIGTSGRYSNTGELFF,TGTGCCAGCAATGCATTCATAGGGACTAGCGGGAGATATTCGAACACCGGGGAGCTGTTTTTT
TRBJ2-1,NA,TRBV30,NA,CAWSVKQNPNEQFF,TGTGCCTGGAGTGTAAAACAAAACCCCAATGAGCAGTTCTTC
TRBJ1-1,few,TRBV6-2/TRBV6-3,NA,CASSPPGRGGTEAFF,TGTGCCAGCAGTCCACCCGGTCGAGGGGGCACTGAAGCTTTCTTT
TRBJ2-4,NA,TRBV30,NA,CAWSVPGNIQYF,TGTGCCTGGAGTGTACCCGGAAACATTCAGTACTTC
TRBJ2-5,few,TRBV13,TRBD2,CASSPSLAGEQETQYF,TGTGCCAGCAGCCCCAGTCTAGCGGGAGAGCAAGAGACCCAGTACTTC
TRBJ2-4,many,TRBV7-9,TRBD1,CASSSPDREGAKNIQYF,TGTGCCAGCAGCTCCCCGGACAGGGAAGGGGCCAAAAACATTCAGTACTTC
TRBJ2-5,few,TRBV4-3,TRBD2,CASSQDRVAGGETQYF,TGCGCCAGCAGCCAAGATCGGGTAGCGGGAGGAGAGACCCAGTACTTC
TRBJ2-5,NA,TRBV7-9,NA,CASSLRVDETQYF,TGTGCCAGCAGCTTAAGGGTTGACGAGACCCAGTACTTC
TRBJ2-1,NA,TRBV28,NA,CASRLPGGGNEQFF,TGTGCCAGCAGACTCCCCGGAGGGGGCAATGAGCAGTTCTTC
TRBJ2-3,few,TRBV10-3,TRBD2,CAISDEASGRAWADTQYF,TGTGCCATCAGTGATGAGGCGAGCGGGAGGGCCTGGGCAGATACGCAGTATTTT
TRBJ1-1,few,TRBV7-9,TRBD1,CASSSTGVTFNTEAFF,TGTGCCAGCAGCTCGACAGGGGTCACCTTTAACACTGAAGCTTTCTTT
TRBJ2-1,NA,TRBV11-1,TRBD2,CASSWGLAGELFPYNEQFF,TGTGCCAGCAGCTGGGGACTAGCGGGAGAATTGTTCCCCTACAATGAGCAGTTCTTC